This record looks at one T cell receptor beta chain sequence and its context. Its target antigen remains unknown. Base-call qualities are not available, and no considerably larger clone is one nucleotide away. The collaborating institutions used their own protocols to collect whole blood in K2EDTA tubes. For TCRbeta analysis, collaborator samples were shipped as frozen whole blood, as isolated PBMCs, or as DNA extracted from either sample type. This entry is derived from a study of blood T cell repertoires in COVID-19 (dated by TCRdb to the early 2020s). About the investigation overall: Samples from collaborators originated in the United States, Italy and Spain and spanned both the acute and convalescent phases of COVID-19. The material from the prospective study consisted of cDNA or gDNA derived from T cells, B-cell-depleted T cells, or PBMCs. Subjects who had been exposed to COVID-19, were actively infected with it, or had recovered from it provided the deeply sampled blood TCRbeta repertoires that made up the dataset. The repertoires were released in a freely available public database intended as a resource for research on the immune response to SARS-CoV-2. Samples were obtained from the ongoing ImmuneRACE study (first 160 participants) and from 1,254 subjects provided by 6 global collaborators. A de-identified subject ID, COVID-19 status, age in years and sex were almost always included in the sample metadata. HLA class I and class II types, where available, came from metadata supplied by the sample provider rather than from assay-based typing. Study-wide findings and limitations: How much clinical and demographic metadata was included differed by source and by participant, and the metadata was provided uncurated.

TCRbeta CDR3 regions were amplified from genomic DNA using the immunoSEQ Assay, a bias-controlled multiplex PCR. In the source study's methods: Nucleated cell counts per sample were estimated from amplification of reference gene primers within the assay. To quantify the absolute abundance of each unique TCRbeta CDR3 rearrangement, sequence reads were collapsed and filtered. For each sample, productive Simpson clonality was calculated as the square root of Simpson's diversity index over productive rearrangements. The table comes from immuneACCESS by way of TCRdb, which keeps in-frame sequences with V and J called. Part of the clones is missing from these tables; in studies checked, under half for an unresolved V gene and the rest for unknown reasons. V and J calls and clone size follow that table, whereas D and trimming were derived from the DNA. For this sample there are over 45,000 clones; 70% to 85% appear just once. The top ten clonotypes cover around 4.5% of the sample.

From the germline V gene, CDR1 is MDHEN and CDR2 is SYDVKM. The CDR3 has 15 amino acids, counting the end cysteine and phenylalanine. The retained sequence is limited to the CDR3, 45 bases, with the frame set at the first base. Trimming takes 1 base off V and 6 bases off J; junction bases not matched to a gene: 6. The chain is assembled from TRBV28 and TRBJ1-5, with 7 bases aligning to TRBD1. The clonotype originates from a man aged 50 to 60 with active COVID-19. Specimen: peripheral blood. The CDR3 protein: CASSLLEGAGQPQHF. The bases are TGTGCCAGCAGTTTATTGGAGGGGGCCGGTCAGCCCCAGCATTTT.